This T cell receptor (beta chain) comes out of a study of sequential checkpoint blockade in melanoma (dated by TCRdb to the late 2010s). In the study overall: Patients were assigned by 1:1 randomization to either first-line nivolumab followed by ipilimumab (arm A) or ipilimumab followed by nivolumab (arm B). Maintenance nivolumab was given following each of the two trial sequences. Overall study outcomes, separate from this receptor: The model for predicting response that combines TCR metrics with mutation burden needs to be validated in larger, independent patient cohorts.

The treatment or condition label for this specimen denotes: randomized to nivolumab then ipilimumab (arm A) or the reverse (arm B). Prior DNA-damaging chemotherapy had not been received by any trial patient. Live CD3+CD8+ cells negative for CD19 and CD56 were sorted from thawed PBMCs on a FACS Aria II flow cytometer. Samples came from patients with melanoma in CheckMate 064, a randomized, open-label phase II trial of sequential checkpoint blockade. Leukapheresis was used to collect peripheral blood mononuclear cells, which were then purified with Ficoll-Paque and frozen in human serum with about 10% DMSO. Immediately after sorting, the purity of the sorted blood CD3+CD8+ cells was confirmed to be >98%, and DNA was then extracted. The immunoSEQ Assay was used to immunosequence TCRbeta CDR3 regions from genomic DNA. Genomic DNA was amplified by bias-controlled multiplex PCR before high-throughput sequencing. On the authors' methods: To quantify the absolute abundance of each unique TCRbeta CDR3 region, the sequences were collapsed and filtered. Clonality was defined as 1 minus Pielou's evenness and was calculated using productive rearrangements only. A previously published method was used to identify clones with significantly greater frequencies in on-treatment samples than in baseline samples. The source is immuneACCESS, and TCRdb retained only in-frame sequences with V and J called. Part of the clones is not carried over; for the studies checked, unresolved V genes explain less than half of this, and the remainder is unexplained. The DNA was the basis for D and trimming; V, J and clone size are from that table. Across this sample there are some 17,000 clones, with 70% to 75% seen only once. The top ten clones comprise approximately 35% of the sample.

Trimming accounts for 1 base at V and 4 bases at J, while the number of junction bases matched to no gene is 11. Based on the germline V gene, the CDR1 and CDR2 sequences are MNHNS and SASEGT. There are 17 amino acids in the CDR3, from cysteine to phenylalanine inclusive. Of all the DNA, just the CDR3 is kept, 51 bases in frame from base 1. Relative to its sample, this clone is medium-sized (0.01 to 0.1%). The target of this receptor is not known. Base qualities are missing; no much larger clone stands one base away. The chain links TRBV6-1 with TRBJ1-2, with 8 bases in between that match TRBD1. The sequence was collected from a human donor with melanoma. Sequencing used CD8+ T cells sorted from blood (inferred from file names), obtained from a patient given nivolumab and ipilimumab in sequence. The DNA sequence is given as TGTGCCAGCAGTGAAGAAGCCGGGACAGGTGGGATCTATGGCTACACCTTC. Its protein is CASSEEAGTGGIYGYTF.